This T cell receptor (beta chain) was captured by sequencing in a study of CD8 T cells in ankylosing spondylitis. Generation of TCR beta libraries employed quantitative 5'-RACE incorporating molecular barcodes. Each CDR3 protein is one row after TCRdb ran MiXCR on the 5' RACE reads. The table has 150,000 to 200,000 distinct CDR3 sequences, 10% to 15% seen once. The CDR3 has 14 residues. Germline-derived CDR1 and CDR2 are LGHDT and YNNKEL (reference sequence). V was clipped by 4 bases and J by 1 base, with 9 bases between them. The V call is TRBV3-1, the J call TRBJ2-3; D may be TRBD2 (5 bases). Sequencing was performed on blood, either unsorted or a sorted T cell fraction (not recorded which). The sequence was collected from a female donor with ankylosing spondylitis or in good health (not recorded which). The CDR3: CASSPGLRTDTQYF. CDR3 coding DNA: TGTGCCAGCAGCCCCGGACTTCGCACAGATACGCAGTATTTT.